The 20 T cell receptor beta chains below come from one sample, sequenced in a study of persistence of HIV-infected CD4 T cells. Antigens of these TCRs are unknown. Anti-CD3/anti-CD28 beads served as a nonspecific positive control stimulus. Sorting selected CD4+ T cells upregulating both CD40 ligand and CD69. The immunoSEQ assay was version 4, run in survey mode. Sequencing used immunoSEQ multiplex PCR; TCRdb keeps in-frame clones, though not all of them. The table lists 40,000 to 55,000 clones, about 85% of them singletons. Specimen: CD4+ T cells sorted from PBMCs after roughly 19-hour stimulation, collected from a patient who received antiretroviral therapy. These receptors were obtained from an adult woman with HIV who was CMV-seropositive.

The chain is built from TRBV3-1 (or the pseudogene TRBV3-2) and TRBJ1-1; no definite D call. This CDR3 has 15 amino acids. V was clipped by 4 bases and J by 5 bases, with 17 bases between them. Germline V gene lookup returns CDR1 LGHDT and CDR2 YNNKEL (reference sequence). The CDR3 here is CASSPVSSGRTEAFF. The CDR3 DNA reads TGTGCCAGCAGCCCGGTTTCGTCCGGGAGAACTGAAGCTTTCTTT.

The V and J genes are TRBV29-1 and TRBJ1-1; 10 positions match TRBD1. Trimming removed 6 bases from V and 0 bases from J; junction bases left unmatched: 7. Germline CDR1 and CDR2: SQVTM and ANQGSEA. This CDR3 spans 15 amino acids. The CDR3: CSVQGTGAMNTEAFF. The CDR3 nucleotides are TGCAGCGTCCAAGGGACAGGGGCTATGAACACTGAAGCTTTCTTT.

The rearrangement uses TRBV10-2 and TRBJ2-7; tentatively, D is TRBD2 (7 bases). The CDR3 contains 13 residues. Germline V CDR1 and CDR2: WSHSY, SAAADI. The V end lost 8 bases, the J end lost 4 bases, and 15 bases lay between the germline ends. CDR3 in amino acids: CASGYREGYEQYV. The CDR3 DNA reads as TGCGCCAGCGGCTACAGGGAGGGGTACGAGCAGTACGTC.

The J gene is TRBJ2-7, the V gene TRBV21-1; TRBD2 is the table's D call and was not checked against the DNA. TRBV21-1 is a pseudogene locus. This CDR3 has 16 amino acids. CDR3 coding DNA: TGTGCCAGCAGCAGAAAAGGGACTAGCGGGGGCTACGAGCAGTACGTC. This codes for CASSRKGTSGGYEQYV.

This clone was seen once. The CDR3 spells CSVPGQGTDTQYF. The DNA of the CDR3 is TGCAGCGTCCCGGGACAGGGAACAGATACGCAGTATTTT. V is TRBV29-1 and J is TRBJ2-3; 9 bases agree with TRBD1. After removal of 6 bases from V and 3 bases from J, the junction contained 4 bases not matched to a gene. The CDR3 length is 13 residues. CDR1 and CDR2 from the germline V gene are SQVTM and ANQGSEA.

The chain links TRBV5-1 to TRBJ2-1; D remains unclear. Deletions cut 3 bases from V and 0 bases from J, with 10 bases between. Germline loops: CDR1 SGHRS, CDR2 YFSETQ. The CDR3 spans 15 residues. Written as DNA, the CDR3 is TGCGCCAGCAGCTCCTCAAGACGCTCCTACAATGAGCAGTTCTTC. Its protein is CASSSSRRSYNEQFF.

CDR3 DNA: TGTGCCTGGAGTAGGAGGCGGGATCGCACCTACGAGCAGTACTTC. Amino acids: CAWSRRRDRTYEQYF. This rearrangement joins TRBV30 to TRBJ2-7; D is possibly TRBD2 (6 bases). In germline, CDR1 is GTSNPN, CDR2 SVGIG (reference sequence). The CDR3 is 15 residues long. Trimming took 2 bases from V and 2 from J, leaving 16 bases between them.

The chain joins TRBV5-1 to TRBJ2-7, with D perhaps matching TRBD1 (6 bases). CDR1 is SGHRS and CDR2 is YFSETQ in the germline V gene. The germline V and J ends were trimmed by 4 bases and 6 bases, with 23 bases remaining between them. The CDR3 loop spans 16 amino acids. The CDR3 DNA follows: TGCGCCAGCAGCCCAACCATTCAACAGGGACGGAGCGAGCAGTACTTC. This codes for CASSPTIQQGRSEQYF.

The chain joins TRBV6-1 to TRBJ2-1; D is possibly TRBD1 (7 bases). V gave up 3 bases and J gave up 13 bases, with 16 bases separating them. Germline V gene sequence: CDR1 MNHNS, CDR2 SASEGT. The CDR3 totals 13 residues. CDR3 bases: TGTGCCAGCAGTGAGCGGGGTCAGGGGGAACAGTTCTTC. Translating it yields CASSERGQGEQFF.

This chain joins TRBV18 and TRBJ1-3; D gene ambiguous. The germline V and J ends were trimmed by 4 bases and 8 bases, with 9 bases remaining between them. CDR3 size: 12 residues. Looked up from germline, CDR1 is KGHSH and CDR2 is LQKENI. The CDR3 coding sequence is TGTGCCAGCTCACGGGGATCCGACACCATATATTTT. Translating gives CASSRGSDTIYF. Looking up the rest from reference TRBV18 and TRBJ1-3 gives the full variable domain: NAGVMQNPRHLVRRRGQEARLRCSPMKGHSHVYWYRQLPEEGLKFMVYLQKENIIDESGMPKERFSAEFPKEGPSILRIQQVVRGDSAAYFCASSRGSDTIYFGEGSWLTVV.

This chain joins TRBV7-3 and TRBJ2-1; D is undetermined. Trimming left V 4 bases short and J 1 base short, with 14 bases between. Per germline, CDR1 SGHTA and CDR2 FQGTGA. The CDR3 is 16 amino acids. This chain's CDR3 is CASSSKGTSSYNEQFF. The CDR3 DNA reads TGTGCCAGCAGCTCCAAAGGAACGAGTTCCTACAATGAGCAGTTCTTC.

This clone was picked up one time. This chain uses TRBV15 with TRBJ1-1; unclear D gene. The CDR3 is 11 residues long. Trimming left V 5 bases short and J 8 bases short, with 9 bases between. CDR1 LNHNV and CDR2 YYDKDF come from the germline V gene (reference sequence). CDR3 sequence reads: CATSPWTEAFF. The CDR3 coding sequence is TGTGCCACCAGCCCATGGACCGAAGCTTTCTTT.

The J gene is TRBJ2-5, the V gene TRBV2; D gene unclear. V lost 3 bases to trimming and J lost 5 bases, with 4 bases between them. The CDR3 sequence is 11 residues long. Germline V gives CDR1 SNHLY, CDR2 FYNNEI. CDR3 DNA sequence: TGTGCCAGCAGTGAGCGGGAGACCCAGTACTTC. Translation gives CASSERETQYF.

This clone has only one observation. The chain couples TRBV9 to TRBJ2-2, with D unresolved. The germline V gene encodes CDR1 SGDLS and CDR2 YYNGEE. Trimming removed 3 bases from V and 5 bases from J, with 11 bases in between. The CDR3 has 14 amino acids. The CDR3 loop reads CASSGRTRTGELFF. The CDR3 coding sequence is TGTGCCAGCAGCGGAAGGACCCGAACCGGGGAGCTGTTTTTT.

This chain joins TRBV6-5 and TRBJ1-1, with TRBD1 identical over 8 bases. Germline values: CDR1 MNHEY, CDR2 SVGAGI. CDR3 size: 13 residues. V lost 4 bases, J lost 4 bases, and 2 bases stayed unmatched. The CDR3 DNA reads as TGTGCCAGCAGTTTAACAGGGGGCACTGAAGCTTTCTTT. This gives the protein CASSLTGGTEAFF.

This chain connects TRBV12-3 or TRBV12-4 to TRBJ2-3; no reliable D call. CDR3 length: 12 residues. V was shortened by 7 bases and J by 2 bases, with 7 bases between the two germline ends. CDR3 nucleotide sequence: TGTGCCAGCACCCGTTCCACAGATACGCAGTATTTT. It is translated as CASTRSTDTQYF.

This chain joins TRBV18 and TRBJ1-1, with D possibly TRBD1 on 5 matching bases. V shed 4 bases and J shed 7 bases, with 16 bases lying between them. CDR1 KGHSH and CDR2 LQKENI come from the germline V gene. CDR3 length: 14 residues. CDR3 sequence: CASSRLQGISEAFF. The CDR3 bases are TGTGCCAGCTCACGCCTCCAGGGAATTAGTGAAGCTTTCTTT.

This rearrangement joins TRBV4-2 to TRBJ1-2; D remains unclear. Germline lookup yields CDR1 LGHNA and CDR2 YNFKEQ. The CDR3 sequence is 13 residues long. V lost 4 bases and J 2 bases, leaving 8 bases between the germline ends. The CDR3 region is CASSPPANYGYTF. The CDR3 bases are TGTGCCAGCAGCCCCCCCGCAAACTATGGCTACACCTTC.

The V call is TRBV5-4, the J call TRBJ2-3, with D possibly TRBD2 on 7 matching bases. The V and J ends lost 2 bases and 4 bases respectively, with 11 bases between them. The CDR3 is 14 residues long. Germline V gene lookup returns CDR1 SGHNT and CDR2 YYREEE (reference sequence). CDR3 bases: TGTGCCAGCAGCTTAGGGGGGGGAGCAGATACGCAGTATTTT. Translating it yields CASSLGGGADTQYF.

This clone has only one observation. The CDR3 bases are TGTGCCAGCTCACCACCCAACGGGGGCTACACCTTC. Its translation: CASSPPNGGYTF. The chain is built from TRBV18 and TRBJ1-2; D unclear. The CDR3 runs to 12 residues. V was trimmed by 0 bases and J by 8 bases, leaving 7 bases between them. The germline V gene encodes CDR1 KGHSH and CDR2 LQKENI.